A selection of T cell receptor beta chains follows, all from one sample in a study of Tregs in tolerant kidney transplant recipients. Assay: immunoSEQ multiplex PCR; the TCRdb copy retains only in-frame clones and omits some. The sample shows just under 65,000 clones, approximately 98% of them seen only once. The sequencing used Tregs from blood, collected before the transplant. The receptor source for this set is a human donor who received a combined kidney and bone marrow transplant. The CDR3 runs from the conserved cysteine through the conserved F or W. The D gene is left open where the match is weak. For some rows the clone size is stated as once, few or many, or as a class when expanded; others skip it.

d_gene | j_gene | abundance | v_gene | CDR3nt | CDR3aa
TRBD2 | TRBJ2-1 | . | TRBV7-3 | TGTGCCAGCAGCCCGGGAGGCGGCGGGAGGATTAAGTTCTTC | CASSPGGGGRIKFF
TRBD1 | TRBJ2-7 | . | TRBV6-1 | TGTGCCAGCAGAGCTATTTCACAGGGGTACGAGCAGTACTTC | CASRAISQGYEQYF
. | TRBJ2-5 | . | TRBV11-3 | TGTGCCAGCAGCTTATCCATCCAAGAGACCCAGTACTTC | CASSLSIQETQYF
. | TRBJ2-7 | . | TRBV27 | TGTGCCAGCAGTTTAGGCACCAGCTACGAGCAGTACTTC | CASSLGTSYEQYF
TRBD1 | TRBJ1-1 | . | TRBV30 | TGTGCCTGGAGTCTCAGGGGGCCGACTGAAGCTTTCTTT | CAWSLRGPTEAFF
TRBD2 | TRBJ2-1 | . | TRBV5-1 | TGCGCCAGCAGCCCGGGAGGCGGAATGCACAATGAGCAGTTCTTC | CASSPGGGMHNEQFF
. | TRBJ1-1 | . | TRBV9 | TGTGCCAGCAGCCCCGGCGGGGCGCCTGACACTGAAGCTTTCTTT | CASSPGGAPDTEAFF
. | TRBJ1-1 | . | TRBV28 | TGTGCCAGCAGTTTACCCGGGGGAACTGAAGCTTTCTTT | CASSLPGGTEAFF
. | TRBJ1-2 | . | TRBV6-5 | TGTGCCAGCAGTGCCATTGAGGGTAGAGGCTACACCTTC | CASSAIEGRGYTF
TRBD1 | TRBJ2-2 | once | TRBV7-6 | TGTGCCAGCAGCGTGGACAGGGGAACCGGGGAGCTGTTTTTT | CASSVDRGTGELFF
. | TRBJ1-1 | . | TRBV30 | TGTGCCTGGAGTTCCGGGGTGAACACTGAAGCTTTCTTT | CAWSSGVNTEAFF
. | TRBJ1-3 | . | TRBV15 | TGTGCCACCAGCAGGAGCTCTGGAAACACCATATATTTT | CATSRSSGNTIYF
TRBD1 | TRBJ2-7 | . | TRBV4-3 | TGCGCCAGCAGCCAAGATTATGACAGGGGAATCCCCTACGAGCAGTACTTC | CASSQDYDRGIPYEQYF
. | TRBJ2-3 | . | TRBV7-9 | TGTGCCAGCAGCTTAGTGTTACTTGCAGATACGCAGTATTTT | CASSLVLLADTQYF
. | TRBJ1-2 | . | TRBV20-1 | TGCAGTGCTAGATCGGTCAATGGCTACACCTTC | CSARSVNGYTF
. | TRBJ2-7 | . | TRBV7-3 | TGTGCCAGCACGAACAGGAACTCCTACGAGCAGTACTTC | CASTNRNSYEQYF
TRBD1 | TRBJ2-7 | few | TRBV6-5 | TGTGCCAGCAGTTACTCTATAGTCCAGGGGGCCTACGAGCAGTACTTC | CASSYSIVQGAYEQYF
TRBD1 | TRBJ2-7 | . | TRBV6-1 | TGTGCCAGCATCAAGACAGGGACCTACGAGCAGTACTTC | CASIKTGTYEQYF
TRBD1 | TRBJ2-7 | . | TRBV4-2 | TGTGCCAGCAGCCCCGGGACAGACTACGAGCAGTACTTC | CASSPGTDYEQYF
. | TRBJ1-1 | . | TRBV7-2 | TGTGCCAGCAGCTTAGGTATGAACACTGAAGCTTTCTTT | CASSLGMNTEAFF
. | TRBJ2-2 | . | TRBV7-2 | TGTGCCAGCAGCCCAGGGTTTGTCGCCGGGGAGCTGTTTTTT | CASSPGFVAGELFF
TRBD1 | TRBJ1-4 | . | TRBV28 | TGTGCCAGCAGTTATCATGGACAGGGCCTACTAAAACTGTTTTTT | CASSYHGQGLLKLFF
TRBD1 | TRBJ1-2 | . | TRBV10-3 | TGTGCCATCAGTGAGTCGAGGACAGGTTTAAGCGGGTATGGCTACACCTTC | CAISESRTGLSGYGYTF
TRBD1 | TRBJ1-1 | . | TRBV30 | TGTGCCTTAGACAGGGTGAACACTGAAGCTTTCTTT | CALDRVNTEAFF
TRBD2 | TRBJ2-3 | . | TRBV19 | TGTGCCAGTAGTGCCGGGGTAGCGGGGTCCACAGATACGCAGTATTTT | CASSAGVAGSTDTQYF
. | TRBJ1-4 | . | TRBV7-2 | TGTGCCAGCAGCCTCACGGGACAAAATGAAAAACTGTTTTTT | CASSLTGQNEKLFF
. | TRBJ2-2 | . | TRBV4-2 | TGTGCCAGCAGCCAGGGGGGGGGCTCGGGCGGGGAGCTGTTTTTT | CASSQGGGSGGELFF
TRBD1 | TRBJ2-6 | . | TRBV5-1 | TGCGCCAGCAGCTTGGCCCGTCGCCGACAGGGGGCTGCTGGGGCCAACGTCCTGACTTTC | CASSLARRRQGAAGANVLTF
. | TRBJ1-2 | . | TRBV27 | TGTGCCAGCAGTGCGCATTCGAGACTGCTCTATGGCTACACCTTC | CASSAHSRLLYGYTF
. | TRBJ1-2 | . | TRBV5-6 | TGTGCCAGCGTCAGGGGTCGATCATTATATGGCTACACCTTC | CASVRGRSLYGYTF
. | TRBJ1-2 | . | TRBV5-6 | TGTGCCAGCAGCTTGAGGCAGGGTGGCAACTATGGCTACACCTTC | CASSLRQGGNYGYTF
. | TRBJ1-2 | . | TRBV29-1 | TGCAGCGTTGTTTCAGGGGCGGATGGCTACACCTTC | CSVVSGADGYTF
TRBD2 | TRBJ2-3 | once | TRBV10-3 | TGTGCCATCAGGGCTACTAGCGGAGTCTATGGGGCCCCAGATACGCAGTATTTT | CAIRATSGVYGAPDTQYF
TRBD1 | TRBJ2-1 | . | TRBV5-6 | TGTGCCAGCAGCTTAGTGACAGGGGGCAATGAGCAGTTCTTC | CASSLVTGGNEQFF
TRBD2 | TRBJ2-3 | . | TRBV10-3 | TGTGCCATCAGAGGGGCTAGCGGGAGTGCGAATAGCACAGATACGCAGTATTTT | CAIRGASGSANSTDTQYF
TRBD1 | TRBJ2-2 | . | TRBV7-3 | TGTGCCAGCAGCCCCAGCCGGGATACAGGGGGCGCCGGGGAGCTGTTTTTT | CASSPSRDTGGAGELFF
. | TRBJ2-1 | . | TRBV6-5 | TGTGCCAGCAGTCTCCGGGGGTTCGGGAACAATGAGCAGTTCTTC | CASSLRGFGNNEQFF
. | TRBJ2-7 | . | TRBV11-2 | TGTGCCAGCAGCCACTTACATCCCGGGTACGAGCAGTACTTC | CASSHLHPGYEQYF
TRBD2 | TRBJ2-3 | . | TRBV7-2 | TGTGCCAGCAGCTTAAAGGGAGCGGGAGACACAGATACGCAGTATTTT | CASSLKGAGDTDTQYF
TRBD2 | TRBJ2-2 | . | TRBV19 | TGTGCCAGTAGTAATAGCGGGAGCACCGGGGAGCTGTTTTTT | CASSNSGSTGELFF
. | TRBJ1-4 | . | TRBV10-3 | TGTGCCAGAGGAGGGTTTACGAATGAAAAACTGTTTTTT | CARGGFTNEKLFF